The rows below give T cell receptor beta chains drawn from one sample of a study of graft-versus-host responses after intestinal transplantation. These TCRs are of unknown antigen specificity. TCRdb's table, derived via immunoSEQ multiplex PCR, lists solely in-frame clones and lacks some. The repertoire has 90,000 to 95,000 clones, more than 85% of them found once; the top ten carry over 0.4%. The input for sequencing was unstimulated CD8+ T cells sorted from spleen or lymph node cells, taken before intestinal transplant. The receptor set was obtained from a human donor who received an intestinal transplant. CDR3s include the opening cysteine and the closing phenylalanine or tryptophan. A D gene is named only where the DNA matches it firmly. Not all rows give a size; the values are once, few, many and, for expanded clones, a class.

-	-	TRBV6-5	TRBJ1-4	TGTGCCAGCCGGGGAGCAACTAATGAAAAACTGTTTTTT	CASRGATNEKLFF
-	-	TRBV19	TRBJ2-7	TGTGCCAGTAGGGACAGTTACTCCTACGAGCAGTACTTC	CASRDSYSYEQYF
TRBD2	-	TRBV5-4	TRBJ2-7	TGTGCCAGCAGCTTGGGGACTAGCGGCTCCTACGAGCAGTACTTC	CASSLGTSGSYEQYF
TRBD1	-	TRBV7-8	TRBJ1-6	TGTGCCAGCAGCCAGAGACAGGGCGATTCACCCCTCCACTTT	CASSQRQGDSPLHF
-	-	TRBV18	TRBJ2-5	TGTGCCAGCTCACCAACAAGACAGACCCCTTTGGAAGAGCAGTACTTC	CASSPTRQTPLEEQYF
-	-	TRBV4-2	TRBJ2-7	TGTGCCAGCAGCCAAGATCTGGAGGGGCACTACGAGCAGTACTTC	CASSQDLEGHYEQYF
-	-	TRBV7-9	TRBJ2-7	TGTGCCAGCAGGCCCGAGAGCTCCTACGAGCAGTACTTC	CASRPESSYEQYF
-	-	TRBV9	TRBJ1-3	TGTGCCAGCAGCGTAGAAGTTAAGGGGGTTGGAAACACCATATATTTT	CASSVEVKGVGNTIYF
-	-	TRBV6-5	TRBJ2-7	TGTGCCAGCAGGATCGGACTGAACTCCTACGAGCAGTACTTC	CASRIGLNSYEQYF
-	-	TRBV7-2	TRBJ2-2	TGTGCCAGCAGCTTAGGGTCGTTCAGGGGACGGGGCACCGGGGAGCTGTTTTTT	CASSLGSFRGRGTGELFF
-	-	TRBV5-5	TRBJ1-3	TGTGCCAGCAGCTTGGACAGGATGCCTGAGGACACCATATATTTT	CASSLDRMPEDTIYF
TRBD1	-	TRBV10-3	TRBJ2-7	TGTGCCATCAGTGCAGGACAGGGCTACGAGCAGTACTTC	CAISAGQGYEQYF
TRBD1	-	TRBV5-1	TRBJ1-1	TGCGCCAGCAGCGTGGGACAGGGGGCAGGCACTGAAGCTTTCTTT	CASSVGQGAGTEAFF
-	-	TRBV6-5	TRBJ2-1	TGTGCCAGCAGTTACTCGATTTCCGTGAGGGTAGAGCAGTTCTTC	CASSYSISVRVEQFF
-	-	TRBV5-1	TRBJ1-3	TGCGCCAGCAGCCCCGCCAACAGGTCTGGAAACACCATATATTTT	CASSPANRSGNTIYF
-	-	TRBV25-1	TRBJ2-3	TGTGCCAGCAGTGAGGTAGGGGCGGTGACAGATACGCAGTATTTT	CASSEVGAVTDTQYF
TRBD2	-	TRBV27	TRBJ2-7	TGTGCCAGCAGCCTTAGCGGGAGGGTCTTCGAGCAGTACTTC	CASSLSGRVFEQYF
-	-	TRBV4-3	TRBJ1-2	TGCGCCAGCAGTTCATCAGTGCCTAACTATGGCTACACCTTC	CASSSSVPNYGYTF
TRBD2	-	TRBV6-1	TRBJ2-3	TGTGCCAGCAGTGGCCTAGCGGGAGGGCCCTTATCCCGCACAGATACGCAGTATTTT	CASSGLAGGPLSRTDTQYF
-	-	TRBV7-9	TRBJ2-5	TGTGCCAGCAGTCCCCAGAAATACCAAGAGACCCAGTACTTC	CASSPQKYQETQYF
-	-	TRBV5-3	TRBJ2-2	TGTGCCAGAAGCTTGGTTGGGGCGAGCACCGGGGAGCTGTTTTTT	CARSLVGASTGELFF
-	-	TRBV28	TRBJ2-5	TGTGCCAGCAGCGCCGGGGAGACCCAGTACTTC	CASSAGETQYF
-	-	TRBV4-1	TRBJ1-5	TGCGCCAGCAGCCAAGTTGATATGGCAAATCAGCCCCAGCATTTT	CASSQVDMANQPQHF
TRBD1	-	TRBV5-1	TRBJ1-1	TGCGCCAGCAGCCCAGGACAGGGGGGATACATGAACACTGAAGCTTTCTTT	CASSPGQGGYMNTEAFF
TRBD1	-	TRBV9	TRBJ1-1	TGTGCCAGCAGCGTAGAGGACAGGGGAAAGATGAACACTGAAGCTTTCTTT	CASSVEDRGKMNTEAFF
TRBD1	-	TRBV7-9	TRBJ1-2	TGTGCCAGCAGCCCCCTGACAGGGACGAACTATGGCTACACCTTC	CASSPLTGTNYGYTF
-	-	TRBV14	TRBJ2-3	TGTGCCAGCAGCCAAGAAGAGACGGCAGGGCCAGATACGCAGTATTTT	CASSQEETAGPDTQYF
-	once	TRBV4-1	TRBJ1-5	TGCGCCAGCAGCCAAGAGGGAGGGCCAGGCAATCAGCCCCAGCATTTT	CASSQEGGPGNQPQHF
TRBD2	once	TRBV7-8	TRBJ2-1	TGTGCCAGCAGCTTAGTCACCGGCGGCGGGGGGAGGGCGTCCCCCCACAATGAGCAGTTCTTC	CASSLVTGGGGRASPHNEQFF
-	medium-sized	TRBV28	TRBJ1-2	TGTGCCAGCAGTTTCATACAACCCAATGGCTACACCTTC	CASSFIQPNGYTF
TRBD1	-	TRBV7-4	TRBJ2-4	TGTGCCAGCCGACGAGGGGGCGGTCTAGCCAAAAACATTCAGTACTTC	CASRRGGGLAKNIQYF
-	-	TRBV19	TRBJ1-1	TGTGCCAGTAGCCTAGACAGAATGAACACTGAAGCTTTCTTT	CASSLDRMNTEAFF
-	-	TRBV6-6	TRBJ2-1	TGTGCCAGCAGCCCCGGGAGCTACAATGAGCAGTTCTTC	CASSPGSYNEQFF
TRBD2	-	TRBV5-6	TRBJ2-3	TGTGCCAGCAGTTTAGCGGGAGGAGATACGCAGTATTTT	CASSLAGGDTQYF
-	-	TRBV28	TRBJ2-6	TGTGCCAGCAGTTCCCCCGCAGGGATAGACAACGTCCTGACTTTC	CASSSPAGIDNVLTF
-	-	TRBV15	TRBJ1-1	TGTGCCACCAGCGGCGGGACCAACACTGAAGCTTTCTTT	CATSGGTNTEAFF
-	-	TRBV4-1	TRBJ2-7	TGCGCCAGCAGCCAAAAGATTGGGGGGACTCTCTACGAGCAGTACTTC	CASSQKIGGTLYEQYF
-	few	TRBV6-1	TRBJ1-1	TGTGCCAGTTCCGGAGGGTCTGAAGCTTTCTTT	CASSGGSEAFF
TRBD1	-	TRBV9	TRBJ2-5	TGTGCCAGCAGCGCGACAGGGCAAGCGGAGGAGACCCAGTACTTC	CASSATGQAEETQYF
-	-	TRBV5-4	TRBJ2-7	TGTGCCAGCAGCTTCCGCGGGGCCTACGAGCAGTACTTC	CASSFRGAYEQYF
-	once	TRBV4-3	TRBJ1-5	TGCGCCAGCAGCCAAGATCAGGGGAGCAAGCCCCAGCATTTT	CASSQDQGSKPQHF
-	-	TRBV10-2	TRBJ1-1	TGCGCCAGCACCTGGACAGCGAACACTGAAGCTTTCTTT	CASTWTANTEAFF
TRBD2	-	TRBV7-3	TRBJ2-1	TGTGCCAGCAGCCCAGTAGCGGGGCCTTACAATGAGCAGTTCTTC	CASSPVAGPYNEQFF
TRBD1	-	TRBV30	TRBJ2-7	TGTGCCTGGAGTAAGGGGACAGGGGGGAACGAGCAGTACTTC	CAWSKGTGGNEQYF
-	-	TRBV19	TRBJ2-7	TGTGCCAGTAGTATCTTTAATTCCTACGAGCAGTACTTC	CASSIFNSYEQYF
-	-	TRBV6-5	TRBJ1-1	TGTGCCAGCAGTTACGAGGGGGGGATAGCTGAAGCTTTCTTT	CASSYEGGIAEAFF
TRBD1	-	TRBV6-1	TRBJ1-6	TGTGCCAGCAGTGAAATTATGGTAAGGACAGGGGGCTTTAATTCACCCCTCCACTTT	CASSEIMVRTGGFNSPLHF
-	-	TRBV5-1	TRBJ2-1	TGCGCCAGCAGCTACCCTAGTGAAGGAGATGAGCAGTTCTTC	CASSYPSEGDEQFF
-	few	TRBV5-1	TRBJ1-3	TGCGCCAGCAGAGAGGATTCGACGGGAAACACCATATATTTT	CASREDSTGNTIYF